This is a list of T cell receptor beta chains from one sample in a study of cytomegalovirus exposure and HLA in healthy donors. Data came from immunoSEQ multiplex PCR; TCRdb stores just in-frame clones and leaves some out. The repertoire consists of tens of thousands of clones, with roughly 78% occurring once and the leading ten covering 2.5%. Sequencing was performed on PBMCs. These receptors all come from a male donor in good health and CMV-seropositive. Both conserved end residues are part of each CDR3. Fields, in order: V gene, D gene, J gene, clone size, CDR3 protein, CDR3 DNA. D genes are given only for firm matches. Clone size is given for some rows only: seen once, a few or many times, or a class if the clone is expanded.

TRBV18	-	TRBJ1-2	-	CASSPGLQLPSGYTF	TGTGCCAGCTCGCCTGGACTCCAACTCCCGAGCGGCTACACCTTC
TRBV11-2	TRBD2	TRBJ2-7	-	CASSLAGTSGSYEQYF	TGTGCCAGCAGCTTAGCGGGGACTAGCGGGAGTTACGAGCAGTACTTC
TRBV7-2	TRBD2	TRBJ2-4	-	CASSPQTGGKGIQYF	TGTGCCAGCAGCCCCCAGACGGGGGGAAAAGGCATTCAGTACTTC
TRBV28	TRBD2	TRBJ2-7	-	CASSLSGRSFLEQYF	TGTGCCAGCAGTTTGAGCGGGAGGTCGTTTCTCGAGCAGTACTTC
TRBV7-8	-	TRBJ1-5	-	CASSSRTGNQPQHF	TGTGCCAGCAGCTCCCGGACAGGCAATCAGCCCCAGCATTTT
TRBV25-1	TRBD1	TRBJ1-4	-	CASNQGEPGEKLFF	TGTGCCAGCAATCAGGGGGAGCCGGGTGAAAAACTGTTTTTT
TRBV12-2	-	TRBJ1-2	few	CASRSRAHYGYTF	TGTGCAAGTCGCTCTAGAGCTCACTATGGCTACACCTTC
TRBV27	TRBD2	TRBJ2-7	-	CASRRTSGYEQYF	TGTGCCAGCAGGAGGACTAGCGGCTACGAGCAGTACTTC
TRBV4-3	-	TRBJ1-2	-	CASSQGIQVAAGGYTF	TGCGCCAGCAGCCAGGGGATACAGGTAGCTGCGGGGGGCTACACCTTC
TRBV28	-	TRBJ2-6	-	CASSSTGSGANVLTF	TGTGCCAGCAGTTCAACCGGCTCTGGGGCCAACGTCCTGACTTTC
TRBV19	-	TRBJ2-5	-	CASSIRGETQYF	TGTGCCAGTAGTATACGGGGAGAGACCCAGTACTTC
TRBV7-9	TRBD1	TRBJ1-2	few	CASSLGGQGAVYGYTF	TGTGCCAGCAGCTTAGGGGGACAGGGGGCCGTCTATGGCTACACCTTC
TRBV9	-	TRBJ2-1	few	CASSVGSGSYNEQFF	TGTGCCAGCAGCGTAGGCTCGGGTTCCTACAATGAGCAGTTCTTC
TRBV29-1	TRBD1	TRBJ2-1	-	CSVDGQGLGSYNEQFF	TGCAGCGTTGACGGACAGGGCCTCGGCTCCTACAATGAGCAGTTCTTC
TRBV7-9	-	TRBJ2-5	once	CASSLGPAGAKETQYF	TGTGCCAGCAGCCTCGGCCCAGCGGGCGCCAAAGAGACCCAGTACTTC
TRBV27	TRBD1	TRBJ2-1	-	CASSLSSPQGAQFF	TGTGCCAGCAGTTTAAGTTCCCCCCAGGGGGCTCAGTTCTTC
TRBV5-8	TRBD1	TRBJ1-1	few	CASSSYRGRTEAFF	TGTGCCAGCAGCTCCTACAGGGGGCGGACTGAAGCTTTCTTT
TRBV6-5	-	TRBJ2-7	-	CASSYSRTTHYEQYF	TGTGCCAGCAGTTACTCGAGGACTACTCACTACGAGCAGTACTTC
TRBV5-1	TRBD1	TRBJ1-2	-	CASSLNSATGGNYGYTF	TGCGCCAGCAGCTTGAATTCGGCCACAGGGGGGAACTATGGCTACACCTTC
TRBV5-1	-	TRBJ1-2	-	CASRDSNRPSGGYTF	TGCGCCAGCAGGGACAGCAACCGACCCTCAGGGGGCTACACCTTC
TRBV2	-	TRBJ1-5	-	CASIGQLNQPQHF	TGTGCCAGCATCGGACAGCTCAATCAGCCCCAGCATTTT
TRBV9	-	TRBJ2-1	-	CASSVEGVNNEQFF	TGTGCCAGCAGCGTAGAGGGAGTAAATAATGAGCAGTTCTTC
TRBV9	TRBD2	TRBJ2-1	-	CASSVVAGRVSYNEQFF	TGTGCCAGCAGCGTAGTGGCAGGGAGGGTGTCCTACAATGAGCAGTTCTTC
TRBV28	TRBD1	TRBJ1-2	-	CASRGQGARNYGYTF	TGTGCCAGCAGGGGACAGGGGGCAAGAAACTATGGCTACACCTTC
TRBV4-3	TRBD2	TRBJ2-7	-	CASSQNSGRYYEQYF	TGCGCCAGCAGCCAAAATAGCGGGAGGTACTACGAGCAGTACTTC
TRBV25-1	TRBD1	TRBJ1-4	-	CASSDVDRGHEKLFF	TGTGCCAGCAGTGACGTGGACAGGGGGCATGAAAAACTGTTTTTT
TRBV28	-	TRBJ2-2	-	CASSSRGRMTTGELFF	TGTGCCAGCAGTTCAAGAGGCAGAATGACCACCGGGGAGCTGTTTTTT
TRBV28	-	TRBJ2-7	-	CASSSGGYEQYF	TGTGCCAGCAGTTCCGGGGGCTACGAGCAGTACTTC
TRBV9	TRBD2	TRBJ2-7	once	CASSVGIIAGGSGDEQYF	TGTGCCAGCAGCGTAGGTATAATAGCGGGAGGTTCAGGGGACGAGCAGTACTTC
TRBV5-1	-	TRBJ1-5	few	CASSLDPVSGNQPQHF	TGCGCCAGCAGCTTGGATCCAGTTTCGGGTAATCAGCCCCAGCATTTT
TRBV28	TRBD1	TRBJ1-2	few	CASSFTGGNYGYTF	TGTGCCAGCAGTTTTACAGGGGGCAACTATGGCTACACCTTC
TRBV5-1	TRBD2	TRBJ2-1	-	CASSQTSGSYNEQFF	TGCGCCAGCAGCCAGACTAGCGGGAGCTACAATGAGCAGTTCTTC
TRBV4-2	TRBD2	TRBJ2-1	-	CASSQTSGARANEQFF	TGTGCCAGCAGCCAAACTAGCGGGGCTAGGGCCAATGAGCAGTTCTTC
TRBV28	-	TRBJ2-7	once	CASNGQRFLSSPQYEQYF	TGTGCCAGCAACGGACAGAGGTTTCTCTCGAGCCCCCAATACGAGCAGTACTTC
TRBV7-8	-	TRBJ2-5	few	CASSLGPLSQTQYF	TGTGCCAGCAGCTTAGGGCCCCTCTCACAGACCCAGTACTTC
TRBV20-1	-	TRBJ1-4	-	CSALEEKLFF	TGCAGTGCTTTAGAAGAAAAACTGTTTTTT
TRBV6-4	-	TRBJ2-3	-	CASSEGGEFSTDTQYF	TGTGCCAGCAGTGAAGGGGGGGAATTTAGCACAGATACGCAGTATTTT
TRBV7-9	-	TRBJ2-3	-	CASSFQGGGADTQYF	TGTGCCAGCAGCTTCCAGGGAGGAGGCGCAGATACGCAGTATTTT
TRBV14	TRBD2	TRBJ2-1	-	CASSQETGLAGARAVQFF	TGTGCCAGCAGCCAAGAGACAGGACTAGCGGGAGCGCGGGCGGTGCAGTTCTTC
TRBV2	-	TRBJ1-1	few	CASSPGTEAFF	TGTGCCAGCAGTCCGGGCACTGAAGCTTTCTTT
TRBV27	TRBD2	TRBJ2-7	-	CASRRLAGLLYEQYF	TGTGCCAGCAGGCGACTAGCGGGACTATTATACGAGCAGTACTTC
TRBV15	TRBD1	TRBJ2-3	-	CATSSRGPSGNTQYF	TGTGCCACCAGCAGCAGGGGGCCAAGTGGGAATACGCAGTATTTT
TRBV15	TRBD2	TRBJ2-2	-	CATSRDAGVPGELFF	TGTGCCACCAGCAGAGACGCGGGGGTCCCCGGGGAGCTGTTTTTT
TRBV5-1	TRBD2	TRBJ2-7	few	CASSFSGGSLDEQYF	TGCGCCAGCAGCTTTAGCGGCGGGAGTCTAGACGAGCAGTACTTC